This T cell receptor beta chain originates from a study of control samples from healthy donors and cancer patients. This CDR3 region has 16 residues. In germline, CDR1 is SEHNR, CDR2 FQNEAQ (reference sequence). The V gene end was trimmed by 5 bases and the J gene end by 1 base; junction bases not matched to a gene: 6. TCRdb's copy holds only in-frame clones and misses some; the assay was immunoSEQ multiplex PCR. The sample contains approximately 150,000 clones, more than 90% of which appear only once. The V and J genes are TRBV7-9 and TRBJ1-1, with 11 bases aligning to TRBD1. Sequenced sample: blood. This receptor was taken from a young man in good health. The CDR3, as DNA: TGTGCCAGCAGCCCTTCCGGGACAGGGGGGAACACTGAAGCTTTCTTT. Translating gives CASSPSGTGGNTEAFF.